This T cell receptor (beta chain) came from a study of cytomegalovirus exposure and HLA in healthy donors. Overall study context: HLA-typed donors were the source of around 80 million unique TCRs, which an early data release held.

Trimming left V 10 bases short and J 5 bases short, with 20 bases between. There are 14 residues in the CDR3. Looked up from germline, CDR1 is SNHLY and CDR2 is FYNNEI. The PCR had 60 Vbeta and 13 Jbeta primers. Sequencing was performed with immunoSEQ multiplex PCR; in TCRdb, only in-frame clones are kept and a portion is missing. Here the sample spans 150,000 to 200,000 clones, about 80% being singletons. Sequencing input: PBMCs. The gene calls are TRBV2 and TRBJ2-5; D is perhaps TRBD2 (6 bases). The receptor was derived from a boy between 10 and 17 years old in good health and CMV-seronegative. CDR3 residues: CAIQTGEDGETQYF. In DNA, the CDR3 is TGTGCCATCCAGACGGGGGAAGATGGGGAGACCCAGTACTTC.